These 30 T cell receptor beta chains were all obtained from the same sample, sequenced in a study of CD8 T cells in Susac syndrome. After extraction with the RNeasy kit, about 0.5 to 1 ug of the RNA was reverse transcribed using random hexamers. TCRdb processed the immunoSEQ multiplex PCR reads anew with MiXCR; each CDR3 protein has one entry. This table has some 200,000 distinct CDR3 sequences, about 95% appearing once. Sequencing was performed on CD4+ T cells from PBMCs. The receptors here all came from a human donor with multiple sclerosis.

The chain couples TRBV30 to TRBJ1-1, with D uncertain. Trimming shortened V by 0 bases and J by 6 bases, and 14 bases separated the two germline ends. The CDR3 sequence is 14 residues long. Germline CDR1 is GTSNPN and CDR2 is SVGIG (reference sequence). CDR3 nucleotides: TGTGCCTGGAGTGTACTGTTTGTGGGCGCTGAAGCTTTCTTT. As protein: CAWSVLFVGAEAFF.

The CDR3 DNA reads as TGTGCCGCTAACAGGGGTGACACTGAAGCTTTCTTT. Translated: CAANRGDTEAFF. V usage is TRBV30 and J usage is TRBJ1-1, with TRBD1 identical over 7 bases. With V trimmed by 8 bases and J by 3 bases, 6 bases remained unmatched. Germline CDR1 is GTSNPN and CDR2 is SVGIG (reference sequence). The CDR3 consists of 12 residues.

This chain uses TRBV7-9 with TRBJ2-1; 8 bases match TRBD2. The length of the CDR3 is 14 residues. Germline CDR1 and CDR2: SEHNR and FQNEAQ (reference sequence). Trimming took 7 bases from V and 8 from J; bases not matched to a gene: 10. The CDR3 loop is CASIFVGRGYEQFF. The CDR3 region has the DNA TGTGCCAGCATCTTCGTCGGGAGGGGCTATGAGCAGTTCTTC.

The CDR3 loop reads CASRSNEQFF. Here the CDR3 DNA reads TGTGCCAGCAGGAGCAATGAGCAGTTCTTC. J is TRBJ2-1 and V is TRBV2; D uncertain. The V end was cut by 6 bases, the J end by 6 bases, with 3 bases between. This CDR3 has 10 residues. Germline values: CDR1 SNHLY, CDR2 FYNNEI.

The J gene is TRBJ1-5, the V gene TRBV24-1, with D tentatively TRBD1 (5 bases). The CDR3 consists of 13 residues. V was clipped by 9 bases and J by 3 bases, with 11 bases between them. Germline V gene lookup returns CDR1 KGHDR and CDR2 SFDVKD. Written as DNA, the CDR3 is TGTGCCACCGGAACAGGCTTCAATCAGCCCCAGCATTTT. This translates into CATGTGFNQPQHF.

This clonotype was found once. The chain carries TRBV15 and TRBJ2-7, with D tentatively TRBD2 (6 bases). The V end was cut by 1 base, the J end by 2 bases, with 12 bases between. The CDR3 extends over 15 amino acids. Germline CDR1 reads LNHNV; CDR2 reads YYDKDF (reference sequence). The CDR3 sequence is CATSRAPGVPYEQYF. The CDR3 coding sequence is TGTGCCACCAGCAGAGCTCCGGGGGTCCCCTACGAGCAGTACTTC.

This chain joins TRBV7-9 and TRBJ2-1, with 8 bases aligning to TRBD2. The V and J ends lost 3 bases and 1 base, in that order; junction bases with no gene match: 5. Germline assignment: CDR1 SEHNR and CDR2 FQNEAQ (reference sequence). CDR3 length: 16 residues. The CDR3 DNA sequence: TGTGCCAGCAGCTTCCCAAGCGGGGGTTCCTACAATGAGCAGTTCTTC. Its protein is CASSFPSGGSYNEQFF.

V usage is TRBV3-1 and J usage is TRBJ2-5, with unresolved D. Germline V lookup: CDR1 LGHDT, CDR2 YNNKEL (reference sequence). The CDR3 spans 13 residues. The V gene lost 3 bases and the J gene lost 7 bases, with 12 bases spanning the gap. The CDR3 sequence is CASSQDRPRTQYF. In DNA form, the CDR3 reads TGTGCCAGCAGCCAGGATCGGCCCCGGACCCAGTACTTC.

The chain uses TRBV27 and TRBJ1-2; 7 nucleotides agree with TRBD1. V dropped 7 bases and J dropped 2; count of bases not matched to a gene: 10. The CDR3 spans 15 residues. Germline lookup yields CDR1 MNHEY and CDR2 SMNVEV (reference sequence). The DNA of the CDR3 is TGTGCCAGCACCCCCAGACGGGACAGCAACTATGGCTACACCTTC. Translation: CASTPRRDSNYGYTF.

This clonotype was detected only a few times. CDR3 residues: CSVGQGNTEAFF. CDR3 in DNA: TGCAGCGTTGGACAGGGTAACACTGAAGCTTTCTTT. The chain carries TRBV29-1 and TRBJ1-1, with 7 positions matching TRBD1. This CDR3 contains 12 residues. Germline CDR1 and CDR2: SQVTM and ANQGSEA. The ends lost 4 bases at V and 2 bases at J; junction bases unmatched: 1.

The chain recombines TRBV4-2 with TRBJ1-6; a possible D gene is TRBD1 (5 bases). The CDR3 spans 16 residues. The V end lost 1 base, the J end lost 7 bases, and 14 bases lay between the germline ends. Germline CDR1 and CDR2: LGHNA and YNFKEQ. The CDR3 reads CASSQALQRGNSPLHF. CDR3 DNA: TGTGCCAGCAGCCAAGCTTTGCAGAGGGGAAATTCACCCCTCCACTTT.

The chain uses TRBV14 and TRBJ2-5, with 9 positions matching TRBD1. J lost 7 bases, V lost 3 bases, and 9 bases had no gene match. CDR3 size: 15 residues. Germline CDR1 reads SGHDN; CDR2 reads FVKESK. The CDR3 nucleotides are TGTGCCAGCAGCCACATGGACAGGGGAAGATGGACCCAGTACTTC. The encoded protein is CASSHMDRGRWTQYF.

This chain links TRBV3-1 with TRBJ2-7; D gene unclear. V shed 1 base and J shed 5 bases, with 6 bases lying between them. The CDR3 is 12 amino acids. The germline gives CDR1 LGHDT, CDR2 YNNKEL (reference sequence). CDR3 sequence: CASSQVPDEQYF. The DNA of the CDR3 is TGTGCCAGCAGCCAAGTCCCGGACGAGCAGTACTTC.

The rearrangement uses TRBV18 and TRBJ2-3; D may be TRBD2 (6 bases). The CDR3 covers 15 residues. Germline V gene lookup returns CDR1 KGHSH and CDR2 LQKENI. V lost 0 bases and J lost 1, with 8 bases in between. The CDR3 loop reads CASSPPGTGTDTQYF. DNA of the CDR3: TGTGCCAGCTCACCACCCGGGACTGGCACAGATACGCAGTATTTT.

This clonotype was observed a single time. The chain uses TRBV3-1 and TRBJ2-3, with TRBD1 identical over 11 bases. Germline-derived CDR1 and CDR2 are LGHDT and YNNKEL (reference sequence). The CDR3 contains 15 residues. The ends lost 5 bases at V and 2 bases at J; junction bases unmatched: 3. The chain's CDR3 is CASSSGQGATDTQYF. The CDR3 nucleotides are TGTGCCAGCAGCTCCGGACAGGGGGCCACAGATACGCAGTATTTT.

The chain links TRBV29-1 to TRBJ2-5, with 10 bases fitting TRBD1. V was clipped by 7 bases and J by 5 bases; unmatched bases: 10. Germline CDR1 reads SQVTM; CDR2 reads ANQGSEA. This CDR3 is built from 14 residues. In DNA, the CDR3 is TGCAGCGCGGCTAGGACAGGGGGGCGGGAGACCCAGTACTTC. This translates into CSAARTGGRETQYF.

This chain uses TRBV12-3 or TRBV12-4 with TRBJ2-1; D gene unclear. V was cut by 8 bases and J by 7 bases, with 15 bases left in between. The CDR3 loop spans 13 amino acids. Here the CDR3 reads CASCRPLQNEQFF. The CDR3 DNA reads TGTGCCAGCTGTCGGCCTCTCCAGAATGAGCAGTTCTTC.

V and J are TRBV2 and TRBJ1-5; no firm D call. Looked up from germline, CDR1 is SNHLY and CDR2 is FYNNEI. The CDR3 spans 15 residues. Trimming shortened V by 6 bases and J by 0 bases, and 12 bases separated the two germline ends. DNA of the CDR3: TGTGCCAGCAGCCTACGGACCTATAGCAATCAGCCCCAGCATTTT. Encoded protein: CASSLRTYSNQPQHF.

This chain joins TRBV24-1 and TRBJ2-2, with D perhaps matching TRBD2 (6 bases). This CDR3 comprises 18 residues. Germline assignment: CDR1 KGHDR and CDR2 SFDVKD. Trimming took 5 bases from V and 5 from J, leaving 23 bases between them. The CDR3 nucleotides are TGTGCCACCAGTGCCCACAACTGGGAGGATTCGAGGACCGGGGAGCTGTTTTTT. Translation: CATSAHNWEDSRTGELFF.

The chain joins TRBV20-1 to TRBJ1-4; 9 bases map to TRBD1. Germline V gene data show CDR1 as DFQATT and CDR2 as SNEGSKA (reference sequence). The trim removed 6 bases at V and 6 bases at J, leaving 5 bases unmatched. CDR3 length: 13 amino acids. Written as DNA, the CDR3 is TGCAGTGCCCCGGGACAGGGTCATGAAAAACTGTTTTTT. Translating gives CSAPGQGHEKLFF.

The CDR3: CASRDSGRKNIQYF. The CDR3, as DNA: TGTGCCAGCAGAGATAGCGGGAGAAAAAACATTCAGTACTTC. The V gene is TRBV2, the J gene TRBJ2-4, with TRBD2 identical over 9 bases. Germline values: CDR1 SNHLY, CDR2 FYNNEI. This CDR3 has 14 residues. Trimming at V came to 6 bases and at J to 4 bases, leaving 4 bases not matched to a gene.

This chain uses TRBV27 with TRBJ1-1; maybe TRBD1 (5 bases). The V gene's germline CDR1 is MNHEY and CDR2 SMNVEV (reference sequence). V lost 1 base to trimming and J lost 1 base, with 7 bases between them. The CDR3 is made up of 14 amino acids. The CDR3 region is CASSLLGGNTEAFF. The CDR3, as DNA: TGTGCCAGCAGTTTATTGGGGGGGAACACTGAAGCTTTCTTT.

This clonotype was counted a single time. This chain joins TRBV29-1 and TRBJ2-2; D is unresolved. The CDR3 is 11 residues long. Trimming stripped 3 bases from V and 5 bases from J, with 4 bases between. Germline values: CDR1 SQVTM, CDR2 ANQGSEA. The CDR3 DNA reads TGCAGCGTTGACCGGACCGGGGAGCTGTTTTTT. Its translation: CSVDRTGELFF.

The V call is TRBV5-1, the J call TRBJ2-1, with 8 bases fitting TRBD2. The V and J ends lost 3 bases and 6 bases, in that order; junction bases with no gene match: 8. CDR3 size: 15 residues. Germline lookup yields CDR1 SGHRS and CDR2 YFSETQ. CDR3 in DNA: TGCGCCAGCAGCTCGACGGGAGGGTGGAGCAATGAGCAGTTCTTC. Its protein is CASSSTGGWSNEQFF.

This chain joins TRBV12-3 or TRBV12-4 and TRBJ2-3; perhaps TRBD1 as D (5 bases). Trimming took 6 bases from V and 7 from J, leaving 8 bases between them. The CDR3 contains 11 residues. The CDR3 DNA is TGTGCCAGCAGAAGGGGATATACGCAGTATTTT. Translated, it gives CASRRGYTQYF.

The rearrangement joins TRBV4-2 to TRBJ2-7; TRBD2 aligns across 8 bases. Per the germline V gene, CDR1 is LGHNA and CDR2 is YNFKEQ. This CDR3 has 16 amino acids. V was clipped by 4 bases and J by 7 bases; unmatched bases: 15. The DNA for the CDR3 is TGTGCCAGCAGCCTCGGCGGGCTAGCGGGCAGCGTGGAGCAGTACTTC. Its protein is CASSLGGLAGSVEQYF.

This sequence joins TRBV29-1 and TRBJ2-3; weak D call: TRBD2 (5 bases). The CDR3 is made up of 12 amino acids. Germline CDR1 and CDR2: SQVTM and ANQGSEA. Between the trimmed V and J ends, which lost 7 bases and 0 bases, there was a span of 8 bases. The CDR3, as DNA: TGCAGCGCGGGGTCTAGCACAGATACGCAGTATTTT. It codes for CSAGSSTDTQYF.

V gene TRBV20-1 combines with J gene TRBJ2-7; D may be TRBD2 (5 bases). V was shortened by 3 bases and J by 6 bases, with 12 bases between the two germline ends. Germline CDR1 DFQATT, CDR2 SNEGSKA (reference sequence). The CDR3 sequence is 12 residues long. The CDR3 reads CSARNPGGEQYF. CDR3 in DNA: TGCAGTGCTAGGAACCCCGGAGGCGAGCAGTACTTC.

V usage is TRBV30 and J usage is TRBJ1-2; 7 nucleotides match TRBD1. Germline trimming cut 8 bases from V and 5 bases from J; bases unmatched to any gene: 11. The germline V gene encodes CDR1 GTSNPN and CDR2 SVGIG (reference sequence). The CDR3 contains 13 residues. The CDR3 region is CAGRGTALYGYTF. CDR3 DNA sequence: TGTGCCGGACGCGGGACAGCCCTTTATGGCTACACCTTC.

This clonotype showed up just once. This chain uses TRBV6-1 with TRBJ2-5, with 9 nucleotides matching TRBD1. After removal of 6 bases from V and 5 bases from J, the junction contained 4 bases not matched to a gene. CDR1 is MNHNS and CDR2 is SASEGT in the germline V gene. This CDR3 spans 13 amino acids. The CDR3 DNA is TGTGCCAGCAGACCCGGACAGGGGGAGACCCAGTACTTC. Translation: CASRPGQGETQYF.